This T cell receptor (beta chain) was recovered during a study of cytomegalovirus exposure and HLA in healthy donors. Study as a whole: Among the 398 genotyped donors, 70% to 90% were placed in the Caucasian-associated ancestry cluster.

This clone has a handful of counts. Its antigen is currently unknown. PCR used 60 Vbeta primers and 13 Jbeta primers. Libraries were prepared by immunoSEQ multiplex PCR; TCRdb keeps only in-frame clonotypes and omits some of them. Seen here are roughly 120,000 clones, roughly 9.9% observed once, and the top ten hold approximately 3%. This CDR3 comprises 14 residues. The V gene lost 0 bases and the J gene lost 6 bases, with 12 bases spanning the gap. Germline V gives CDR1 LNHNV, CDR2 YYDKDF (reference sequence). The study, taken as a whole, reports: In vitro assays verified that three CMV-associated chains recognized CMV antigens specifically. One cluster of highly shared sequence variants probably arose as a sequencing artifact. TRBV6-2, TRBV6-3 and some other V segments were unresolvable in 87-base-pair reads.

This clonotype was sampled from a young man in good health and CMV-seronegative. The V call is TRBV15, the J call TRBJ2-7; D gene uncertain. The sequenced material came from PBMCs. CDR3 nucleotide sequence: TGTGCCACCAGCAGAGATCGAGTCCGTAGCGAGCAGTACTTC. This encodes CATSRDRVRSEQYF.